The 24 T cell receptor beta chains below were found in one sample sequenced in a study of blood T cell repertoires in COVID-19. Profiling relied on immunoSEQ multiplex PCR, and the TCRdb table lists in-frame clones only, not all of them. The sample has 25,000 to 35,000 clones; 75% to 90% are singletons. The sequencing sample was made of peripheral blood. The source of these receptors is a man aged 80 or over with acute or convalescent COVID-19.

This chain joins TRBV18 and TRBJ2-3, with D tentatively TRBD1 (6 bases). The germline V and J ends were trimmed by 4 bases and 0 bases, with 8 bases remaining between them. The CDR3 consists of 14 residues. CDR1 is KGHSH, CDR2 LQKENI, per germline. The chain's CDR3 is CASSQGQSTDTQYF. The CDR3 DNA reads TGTGCCAGCTCACAAGGACAGAGCACAGATACGCAGTATTTT.

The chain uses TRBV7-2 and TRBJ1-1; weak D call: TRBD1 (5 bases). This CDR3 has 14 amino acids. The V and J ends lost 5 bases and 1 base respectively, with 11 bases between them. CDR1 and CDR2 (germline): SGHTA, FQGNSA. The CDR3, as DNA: TGTGCCAGCAGCCCGGGACTCGGGAACACTGAAGCTTTCTTT. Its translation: CASSPGLGNTEAFF.

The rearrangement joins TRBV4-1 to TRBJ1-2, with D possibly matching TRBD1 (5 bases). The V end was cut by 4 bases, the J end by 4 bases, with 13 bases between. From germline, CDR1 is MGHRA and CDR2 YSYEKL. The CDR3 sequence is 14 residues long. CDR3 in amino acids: CASSPARVGYGYTF. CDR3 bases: TGCGCCAGCAGCCCGGCCAGGGTCGGCTATGGCTACACCTTC.

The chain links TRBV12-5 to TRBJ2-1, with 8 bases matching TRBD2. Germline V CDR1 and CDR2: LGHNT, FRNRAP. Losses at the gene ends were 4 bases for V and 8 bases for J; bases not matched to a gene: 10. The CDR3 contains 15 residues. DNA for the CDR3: TGTGCTAGTGGTTCCGCGGGACTAGGGGTGGATGAGCAGTTCTTC. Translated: CASGSAGLGVDEQFF.

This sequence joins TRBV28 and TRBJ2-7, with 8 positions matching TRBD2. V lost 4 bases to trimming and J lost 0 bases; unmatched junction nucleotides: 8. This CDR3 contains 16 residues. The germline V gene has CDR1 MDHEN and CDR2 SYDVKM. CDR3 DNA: TGTGCCAGCAGTTCCCGGGGGGGAGGGCGCTCCTACGAGCAGTACTTC. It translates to CASSSRGGGRSYEQYF.

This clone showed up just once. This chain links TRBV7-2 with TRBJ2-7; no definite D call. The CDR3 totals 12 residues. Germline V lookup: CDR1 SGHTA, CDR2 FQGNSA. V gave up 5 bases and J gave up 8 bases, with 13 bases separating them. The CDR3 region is CASSPPGPQQYF. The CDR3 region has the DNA TGTGCCAGCAGCCCCCCTGGGCCACAGCAGTACTTC.

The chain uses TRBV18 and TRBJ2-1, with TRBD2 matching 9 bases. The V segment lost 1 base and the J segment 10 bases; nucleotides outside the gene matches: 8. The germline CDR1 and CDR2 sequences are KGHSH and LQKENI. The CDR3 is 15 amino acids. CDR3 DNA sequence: TGTGCCAGCTCACCACGGAGCGGGGGGCCAGAGGAGCAGTTCTTC. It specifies CASSPRSGGPEEQFF.

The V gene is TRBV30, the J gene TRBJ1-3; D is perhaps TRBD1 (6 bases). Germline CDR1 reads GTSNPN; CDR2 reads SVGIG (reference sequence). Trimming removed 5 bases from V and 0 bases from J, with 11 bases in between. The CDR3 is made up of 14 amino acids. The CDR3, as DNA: TGTGCCTGGGGCCAGGGGTTCTCTGGAAACACCATATATTTT. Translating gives CAWGQGFSGNTIYF. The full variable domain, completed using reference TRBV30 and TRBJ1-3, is SQTIHQWPATLVQPVGSPLSLECTVEGTSNPNLYWYRQAAGRGLQLLFYSVGIGQISSEVPQNLSASRPQDRQFILSSKKLLLSDSGFYLCAWGQGFSGNTIYFGEGSWLTVV.

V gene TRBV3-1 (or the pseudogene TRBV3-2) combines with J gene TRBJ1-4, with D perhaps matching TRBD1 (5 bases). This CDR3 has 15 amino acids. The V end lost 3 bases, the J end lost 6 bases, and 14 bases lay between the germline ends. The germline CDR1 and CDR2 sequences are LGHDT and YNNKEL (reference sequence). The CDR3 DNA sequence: TGTGCCAGCAGCCAGGGTCGGGGGATTTATGAAAAACTGTTTTTT. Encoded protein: CASSQGRGIYEKLFF.

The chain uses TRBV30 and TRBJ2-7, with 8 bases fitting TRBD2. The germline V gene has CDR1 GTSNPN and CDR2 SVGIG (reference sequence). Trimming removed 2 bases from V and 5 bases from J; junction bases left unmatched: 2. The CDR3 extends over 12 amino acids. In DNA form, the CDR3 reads TGTGCCTGGAGTCCGGGGGGGCACGAGCAGTACTTC. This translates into CAWSPGGHEQYF.

The CDR3 protein is CASTNGLAGGTGELFF. The CDR3 DNA reads TGCGCCAGCACCAATGGACTAGCGGGGGGCACCGGGGAGCTGTTTTTT. The chain carries TRBV10-1 and TRBJ2-2; 14 bases fit TRBD2. This CDR3 is 16 amino acids long. Trimming at V came to 7 bases and at J to 4 bases, leaving 5 bases not matched to a gene. Germline loops: CDR1 WNHNN, CDR2 SYGVQD (reference sequence).

The chain's CDR3 is CASSITGDGNTIYF. For the CDR3, the DNA is TGTGCCAGCAGCATAACAGGAGATGGAAACACCATATATTTT. This chain connects TRBV7-9 to TRBJ1-3, with D perhaps matching TRBD1 (5 bases). The CDR3 is 14 residues long. V was cut by 5 bases and J by 3 bases, with 11 bases left in between. CDR1 SEHNR and CDR2 FQNEAQ come from the germline V gene (reference sequence).

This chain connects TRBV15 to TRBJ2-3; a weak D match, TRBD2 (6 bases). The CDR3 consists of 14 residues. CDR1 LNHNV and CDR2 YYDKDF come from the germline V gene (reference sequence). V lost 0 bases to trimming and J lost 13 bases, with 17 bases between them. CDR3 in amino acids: CATSRDRGSPPEYF. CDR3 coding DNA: TGTGCCACCAGCAGAGATCGGGGGAGCCCCCCCGAGTATTTT.

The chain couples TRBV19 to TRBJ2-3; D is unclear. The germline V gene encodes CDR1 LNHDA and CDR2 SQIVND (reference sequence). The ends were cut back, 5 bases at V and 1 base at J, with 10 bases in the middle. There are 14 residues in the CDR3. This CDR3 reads CASSVTIGTDTQYF. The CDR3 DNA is TGTGCCAGTAGTGTAACGATAGGCACAGATACGCAGTATTTT.

Here the CDR3 DNA reads TGTGCCAGCAGGGGGCCCACAGATACGCAGTATTTT. It codes for CASRGPTDTQYF. The V and J genes are TRBV12-3 or TRBV12-4 and TRBJ2-3, with D perhaps TRBD1 (5 bases). This CDR3 has 12 residues. Trimming shortened V by 6 bases and J by 2 bases, and 6 bases separated the two germline ends.

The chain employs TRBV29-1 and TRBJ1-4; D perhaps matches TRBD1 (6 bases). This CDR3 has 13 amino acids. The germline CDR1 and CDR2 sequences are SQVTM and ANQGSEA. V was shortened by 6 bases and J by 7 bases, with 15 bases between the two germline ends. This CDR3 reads CSVQWRGGEKLFF. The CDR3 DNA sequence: TGCAGCGTCCAATGGAGGGGGGGTGAAAAACTGTTTTTT.

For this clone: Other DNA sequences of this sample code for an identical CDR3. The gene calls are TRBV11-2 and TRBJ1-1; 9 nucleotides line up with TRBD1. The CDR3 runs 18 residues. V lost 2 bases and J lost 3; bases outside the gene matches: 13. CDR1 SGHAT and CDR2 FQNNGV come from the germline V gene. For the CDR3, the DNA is TGTGCCAGCAGCTTAAGGGGAGGACAGGGGCCAAGGGACACTGAAGCTTTCTTT. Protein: CASSLRGGQGPRDTEAFF.

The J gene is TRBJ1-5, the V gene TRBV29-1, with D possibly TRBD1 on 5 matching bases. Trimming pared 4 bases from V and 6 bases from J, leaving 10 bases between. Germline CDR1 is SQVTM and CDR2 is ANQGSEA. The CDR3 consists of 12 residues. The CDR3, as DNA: TGCAGCGTTGGGGGGGGGAGTCAGCCCCAGCATTTT. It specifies CSVGGGSQPQHF.

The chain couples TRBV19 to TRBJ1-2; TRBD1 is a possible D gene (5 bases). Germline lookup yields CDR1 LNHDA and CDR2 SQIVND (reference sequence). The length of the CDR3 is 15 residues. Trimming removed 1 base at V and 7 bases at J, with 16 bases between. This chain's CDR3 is CASSIAVDSSAGYTF. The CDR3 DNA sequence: TGTGCCAGTAGTATAGCGGTAGACAGTTCGGCTGGCTACACCTTC.

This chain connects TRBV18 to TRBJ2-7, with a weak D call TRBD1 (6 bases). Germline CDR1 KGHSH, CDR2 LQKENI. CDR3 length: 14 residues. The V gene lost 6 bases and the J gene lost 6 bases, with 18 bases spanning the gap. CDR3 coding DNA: TGTGCCAGCTCCACACAGGGCCGTCTGGGCGAGCAGTACTTC. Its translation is CASSTQGRLGEQYF.

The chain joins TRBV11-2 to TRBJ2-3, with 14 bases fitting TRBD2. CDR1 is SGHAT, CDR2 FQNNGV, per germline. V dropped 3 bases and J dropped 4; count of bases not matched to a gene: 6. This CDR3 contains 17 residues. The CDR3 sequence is CASSFRLAGGLPDTQYF. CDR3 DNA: TGTGCCAGCAGCTTCAGACTAGCGGGGGGGTTACCAGATACGCAGTATTTT.

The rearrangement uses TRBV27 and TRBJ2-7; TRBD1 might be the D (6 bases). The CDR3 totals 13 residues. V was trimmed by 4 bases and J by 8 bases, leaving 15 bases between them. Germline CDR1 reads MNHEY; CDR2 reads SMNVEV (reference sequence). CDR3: CASSWGGDRKQYF. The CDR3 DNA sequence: TGTGCCAGCAGTTGGGGCGGAGACAGGAAGCAGTACTTC.

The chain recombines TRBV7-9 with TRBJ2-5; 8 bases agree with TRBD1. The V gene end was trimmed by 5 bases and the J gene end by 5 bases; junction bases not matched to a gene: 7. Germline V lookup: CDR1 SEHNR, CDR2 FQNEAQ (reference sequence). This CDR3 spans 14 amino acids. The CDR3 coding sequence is TGTGCCAGCAGCGCTTCACAGGGGGTGGAGACCCAGTACTTC. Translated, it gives CASSASQGVETQYF.

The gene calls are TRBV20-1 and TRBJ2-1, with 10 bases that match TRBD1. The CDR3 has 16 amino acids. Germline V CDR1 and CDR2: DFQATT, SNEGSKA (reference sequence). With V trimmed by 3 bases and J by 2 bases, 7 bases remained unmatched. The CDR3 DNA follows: TGCAGTGCTAGTAGGGGGGACAGGGGTACCTACAATGAGCAGTTCTTC. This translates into CSASRGDRGTYNEQFF.